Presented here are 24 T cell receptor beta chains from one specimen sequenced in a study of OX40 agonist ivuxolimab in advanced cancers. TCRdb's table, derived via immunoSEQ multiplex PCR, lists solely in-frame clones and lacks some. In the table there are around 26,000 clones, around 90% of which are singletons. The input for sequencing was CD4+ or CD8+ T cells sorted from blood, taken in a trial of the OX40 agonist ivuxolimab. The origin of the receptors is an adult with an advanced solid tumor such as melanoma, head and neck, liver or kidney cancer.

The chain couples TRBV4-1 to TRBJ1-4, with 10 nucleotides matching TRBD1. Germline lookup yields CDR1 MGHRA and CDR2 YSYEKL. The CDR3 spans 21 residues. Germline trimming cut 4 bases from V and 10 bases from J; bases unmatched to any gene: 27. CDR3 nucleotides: TGCGCCAGCAGCCCCGGGGGCCGGGACAGGGGTTCGGGATTTCACTTTGGAAAACTGTTTTTT. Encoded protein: CASSPGGRDRGSGFHFGKLFF.

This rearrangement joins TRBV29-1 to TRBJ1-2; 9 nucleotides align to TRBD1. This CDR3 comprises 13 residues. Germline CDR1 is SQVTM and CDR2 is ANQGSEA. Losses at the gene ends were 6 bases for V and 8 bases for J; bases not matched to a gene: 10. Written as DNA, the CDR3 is TGCAGCGTCGCCGGGACAGGGCTTGTAGGCTACACCTTC. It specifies CSVAGTGLVGYTF.

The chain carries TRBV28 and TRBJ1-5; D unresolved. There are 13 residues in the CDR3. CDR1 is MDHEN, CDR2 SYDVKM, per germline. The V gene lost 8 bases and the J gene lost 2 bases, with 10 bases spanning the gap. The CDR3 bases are TGTGCCAGCTCCCAGAGGGGCAATCAGCCCCAGCATTTT. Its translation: CASSQRGNQPQHF.

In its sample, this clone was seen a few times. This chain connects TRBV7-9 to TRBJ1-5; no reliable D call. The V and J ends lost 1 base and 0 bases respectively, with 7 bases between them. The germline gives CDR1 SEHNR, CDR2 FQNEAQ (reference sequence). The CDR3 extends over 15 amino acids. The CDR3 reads CASSLGAYSNQPQHF. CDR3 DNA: TGTGCCAGCAGCTTAGGGGCTTATAGCAATCAGCCCCAGCATTTT.

The CDR3 region is CASSRGTQDVYTF. The CDR3 nucleotides read TGCGCCAGCAGCCGAGGGACACAGGATGTCTACACCTTC. The chain carries TRBV4-3 and TRBJ1-2, with D perhaps TRBD1 (6 bases). Trimming left V 4 bases short and J 10 bases short, with 16 bases between. The CDR3 sequence is 13 residues long. Germline assignment: CDR1 LGHNA and CDR2 YSLEER.

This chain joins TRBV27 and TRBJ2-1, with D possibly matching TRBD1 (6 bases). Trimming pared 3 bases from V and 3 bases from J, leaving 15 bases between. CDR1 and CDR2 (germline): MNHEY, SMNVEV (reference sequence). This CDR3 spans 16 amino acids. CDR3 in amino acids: CASSFVLAGDYNEQFF. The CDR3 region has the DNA TGTGCCAGCAGTTTTGTTTTGGCAGGGGACTACAATGAGCAGTTCTTC.

CDR3 amino acids: CASSLASTDTQYF. The CDR3 bases are TGTGCCAGCAGCTTGGCCAGCACAGATACGCAGTATTTT. The chain uses TRBV7-3 and TRBJ2-3; D is ambiguous. Trimming pared 3 bases from V and 0 bases from J, leaving 4 bases between. Germline loops: CDR1 SGHTA, CDR2 FQGTGA. The CDR3 is 13 amino acids.

CDR3 bases: TGTGCCAGTAGTCCGACTAGCGAAACCCATACGCAGTATTTT. Translated: CASSPTSETHTQYF. The chain combines TRBV19 with TRBJ2-3, with TRBD2 matching 8 bases. Trimming at V came to 5 bases and at J to 7 bases, leaving 8 bases not matched to a gene. CDR3 length: 14 amino acids. Per the germline V gene, CDR1 is LNHDA and CDR2 is SQIVND (reference sequence).

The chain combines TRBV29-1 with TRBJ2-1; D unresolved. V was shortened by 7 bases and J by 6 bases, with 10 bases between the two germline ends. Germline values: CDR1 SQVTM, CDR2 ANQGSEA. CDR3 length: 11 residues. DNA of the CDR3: TGCAGCGGACTGGCGACCAATGAGCAGTTCTTC. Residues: CSGLATNEQFF.

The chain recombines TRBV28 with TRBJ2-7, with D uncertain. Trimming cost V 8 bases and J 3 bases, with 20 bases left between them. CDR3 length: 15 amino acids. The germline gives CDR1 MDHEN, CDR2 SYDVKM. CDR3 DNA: TGTGCCAGCGAGAGGTTCGTATTAGGCTACTACGAGCAGTACTTC. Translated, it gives CASERFVLGYYEQYF.

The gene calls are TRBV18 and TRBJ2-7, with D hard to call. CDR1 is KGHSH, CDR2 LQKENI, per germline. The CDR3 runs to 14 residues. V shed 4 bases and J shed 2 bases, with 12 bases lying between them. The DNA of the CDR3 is TGTGCCAGCTCACACAATCAGGCGCCCTACGAGCAGTACTTC. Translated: CASSHNQAPYEQYF.

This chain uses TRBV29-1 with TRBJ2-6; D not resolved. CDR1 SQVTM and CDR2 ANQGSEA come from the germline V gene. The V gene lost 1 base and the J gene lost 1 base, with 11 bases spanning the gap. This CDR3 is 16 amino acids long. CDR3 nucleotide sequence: TGCAGCGTTGAAGGAATTGAGCAATCTGGGGCCAACGTCCTGACTTTC. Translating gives CSVEGIEQSGANVLTF. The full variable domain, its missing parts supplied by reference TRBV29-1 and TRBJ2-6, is SAVISQKPSRDICQRGTSLTIQCQVDSQVTMMFWYRQQPGQSLTLIATANQGSEATYESGFVIDKFPISRPNLTFSTLTVSNMSPEDSSIYLCSVEGIEQSGANVLTFGAGSRLTVL.

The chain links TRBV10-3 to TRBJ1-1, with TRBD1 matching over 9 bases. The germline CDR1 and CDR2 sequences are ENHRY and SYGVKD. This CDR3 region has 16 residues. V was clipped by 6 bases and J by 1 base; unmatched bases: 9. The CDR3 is CAIREGQGNRNTEAFF. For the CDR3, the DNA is TGTGCCATCAGGGAGGGACAGGGAAATAGGAACACTGAAGCTTTCTTT.

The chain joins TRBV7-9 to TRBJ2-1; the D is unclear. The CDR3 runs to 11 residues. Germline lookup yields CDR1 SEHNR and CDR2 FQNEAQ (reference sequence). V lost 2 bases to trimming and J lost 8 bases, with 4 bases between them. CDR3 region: CASSLRYEQFF. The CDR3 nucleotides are TGTGCCAGCAGCTTAAGGTATGAGCAGTTCTTC.

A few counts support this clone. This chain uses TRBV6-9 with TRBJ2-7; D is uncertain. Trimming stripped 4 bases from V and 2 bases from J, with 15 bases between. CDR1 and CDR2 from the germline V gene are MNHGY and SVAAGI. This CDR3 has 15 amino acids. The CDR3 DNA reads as TGTGCCAGCAGTTCACGCGGAACCACCACCTACGAGCAGTACTTC. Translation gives CASSSRGTTTYEQYF.

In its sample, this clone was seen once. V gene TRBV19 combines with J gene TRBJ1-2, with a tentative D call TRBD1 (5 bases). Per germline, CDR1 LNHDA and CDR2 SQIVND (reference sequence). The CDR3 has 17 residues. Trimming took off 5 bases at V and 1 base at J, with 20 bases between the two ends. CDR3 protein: CASSQSFHRPVNYGYTF. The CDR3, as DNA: TGTGCCAGTAGTCAAAGTTTCCACAGGCCCGTTAACTATGGCTACACCTTC.

CDR3 DNA sequence: TGTGCCAGCAGCTTGGGAAGGGGGATTCAGCCCCAGCATTTT. Protein sequence: CASSLGRGIQPQHF. The chain has TRBV13 and TRBJ1-5; perhaps TRBD1 as D (6 bases). V was clipped by 3 bases and J by 6 bases, with 12 bases between them. In germline, CDR1 is PRHDT, CDR2 FYEKMQ (reference sequence). CDR3 size: 14 residues.

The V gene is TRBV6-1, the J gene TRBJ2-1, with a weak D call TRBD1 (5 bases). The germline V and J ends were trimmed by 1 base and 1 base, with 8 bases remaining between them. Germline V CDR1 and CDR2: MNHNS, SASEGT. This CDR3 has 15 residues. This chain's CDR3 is CASSEEGLSYNEQFF. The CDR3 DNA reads TGTGCCAGCAGTGAAGAGGGGCTTTCCTACAATGAGCAGTTCTTC.

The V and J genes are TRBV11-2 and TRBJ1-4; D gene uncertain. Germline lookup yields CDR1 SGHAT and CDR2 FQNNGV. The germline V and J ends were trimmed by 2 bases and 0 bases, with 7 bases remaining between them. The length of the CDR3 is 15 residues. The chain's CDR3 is CASSLRSPTNEKLFF. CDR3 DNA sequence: TGTGCCAGCAGCTTAAGAAGTCCAACTAATGAAAAACTGTTTTTT.

CDR3 sequence: CASSPRQGVNQPQHF. CDR3 nucleotides: TGTGCCAGTAGTCCCCGACAGGGCGTAAATCAGCCCCAGCATTTT. J is TRBJ1-5 and V is TRBV19; 7 bases align to TRBD1. V lost 5 bases to trimming and J lost 4 bases; unmatched junction nucleotides: 8. The CDR3 runs to 15 residues. Germline lookup yields CDR1 LNHDA and CDR2 SQIVND (reference sequence).

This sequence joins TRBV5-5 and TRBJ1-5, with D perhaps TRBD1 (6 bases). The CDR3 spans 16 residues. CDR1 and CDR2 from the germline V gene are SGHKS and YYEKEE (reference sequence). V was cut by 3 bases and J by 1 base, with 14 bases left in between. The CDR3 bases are TGTGCCAGCAGCTCGGGTCGGGGGGCGAGCAATCAGCCCCAGCATTTT. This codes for CASSSGRGASNQPQHF. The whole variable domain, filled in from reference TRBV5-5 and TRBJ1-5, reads DAGVTQSPTHLIKTRGQQVTLRCSPISGHKSVSWYQQVLGQGPQFIFQYYEKEERGRGNFPDRFSARQFPNYSSELNVNALLLGDSALYLCASSSGRGASNQPQHFGDGTRLSIL.

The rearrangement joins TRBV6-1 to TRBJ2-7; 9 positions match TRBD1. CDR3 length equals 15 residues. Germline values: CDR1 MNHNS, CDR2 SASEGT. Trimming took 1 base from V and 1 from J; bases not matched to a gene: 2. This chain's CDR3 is CASSEETGGSYEQYF. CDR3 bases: TGTGCCAGCAGTGAAGAGACAGGGGGATCCTACGAGCAGTACTTC.

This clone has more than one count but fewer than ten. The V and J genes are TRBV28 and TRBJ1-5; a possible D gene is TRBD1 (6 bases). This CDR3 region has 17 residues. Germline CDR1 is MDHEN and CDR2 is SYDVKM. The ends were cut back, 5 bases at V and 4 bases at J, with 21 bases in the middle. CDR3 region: CASSPRGGLSGNQPQHF. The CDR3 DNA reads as TGTGCCAGCAGTCCCCGGGGGGGGCTAAGCGGAAATCAGCCCCAGCATTTT.

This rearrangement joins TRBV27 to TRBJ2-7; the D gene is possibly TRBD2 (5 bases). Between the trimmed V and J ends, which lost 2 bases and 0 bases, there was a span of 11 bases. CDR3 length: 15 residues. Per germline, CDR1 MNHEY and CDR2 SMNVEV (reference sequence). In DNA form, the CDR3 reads TGTGCCAGCAGTTTAGCTGGGAGCAGCTCCTACGAGCAGTACTTC. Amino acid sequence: CASSLAGSSSYEQYF.